The 7 T cell receptor beta chains reported below all come from one sample, sequenced in a study of shared clonotypes between healthy human individuals. Some clones are missing from TCRdb's copy, which holds only in-frame ones; the method was immunoSEQ multiplex PCR. This sample has some 690,000 clones, with less than 95% found just once. What was sequenced was memory CD8+ T cells from PBMCs. Subset of the sample: CD45RO+ cells pooled with CCR7-negative TemRA cells. Source of these receptors: a man in his late teens or twenties in good health. Some clones in this sample may be carry-over from other donors' samples.

The chain recombines TRBV19 with TRBJ1-2, with D unclear. The CDR3 spans 15 residues. The germline V and J ends were trimmed by 4 bases and 3 bases, with 15 bases remaining between them. The germline V gene has CDR1 LNHDA and CDR2 SQIVND (reference sequence). CDR3 DNA: TGTGCCAGTAGTAGGTTCGAGGGAAACCACTATGGCTACACCTTC. Encoded protein: CASSRFEGNHYGYTF.

The V call is TRBV9, the J call TRBJ2-3; D gene ambiguous. This CDR3 is built from 11 residues. Germline CDR1 SGDLS, CDR2 YYNGEE. Trimming shortened V by 3 bases and J by 4 bases, and 3 bases separated the two germline ends. The CDR3 coding sequence is TGTGCCAGCAGCGAGGCAGATACGCAGTATTTT. As protein: CASSEADTQYF.

This clone was seen a handful of times. A far larger clone is only one base removed, so a read error is likely. CDR3 protein: CASSGDSYEQYF. Here the CDR3 DNA reads TGTGCCAGCAGCGGGGACAGCTACGAGCAGTACTTC. V and J are TRBV9 and TRBJ2-7; 7 bases are shared with TRBD1. Losses at the gene ends were 3 bases for V and 3 bases for J; bases not matched to a gene: 0. Germline V gives CDR1 SGDLS, CDR2 YYNGEE. This CDR3 comprises 12 residues.

The chain employs TRBV28 and TRBJ2-1, with 8 bases identical to TRBD2. Trimming took 2 bases from V and 9 from J; bases not matched to a gene: 15. This CDR3 is 17 amino acids long. Germline CDR1 and CDR2: MDHEN and SYDVKM. The CDR3 DNA follows: TGTGCCAGCAGTTTAACGTTACCGGGAGGGGAAGGTAGTGAGCAGTTCTTC. It codes for CASSLTLPGGEGSEQFF. Full variable domain (rest looked up from reference TRBV28 and TRBJ2-1): DVKVTQSSRYLVKRTGEKVFLECVQDMDHENMFWYRQDPGLGLRLIYFSYDVKMKEKGDIPEGYSVSREKKERFSLILESASTNQTSMYLCASSLTLPGGEGSEQFFGPGTRLTVL.

The V and J genes are TRBV28 and TRBJ1-5; possibly TRBD1 for D (5 bases). V was clipped by 2 bases and J by 1 base, with 9 bases between them. The CDR3 is made up of 15 amino acids. Germline values: CDR1 MDHEN, CDR2 SYDVKM. The CDR3 spells CASSLGAASNQPQHF. CDR3 DNA sequence: TGTGCCAGCAGTTTAGGGGCGGCCAGCAATCAGCCCCAGCATTTT.

The V gene is TRBV9, the J gene TRBJ2-7; 11 bases are shared with TRBD1. Trimming cost V 3 bases and J 0 bases; bases outside gene matches: 8. From germline, CDR1 is SGDLS and CDR2 YYNGEE. The CDR3 totals 17 residues. This CDR3 is CASSASDRGPSSYEQYF. CDR3 DNA sequence: TGTGCCAGCAGCGCGTCGGACAGGGGGCCCAGCTCCTACGAGCAGTACTTC.

The rearrangement joins TRBV27 to TRBJ2-7; D assignment may be TRBD1 or TRBD2 (6 bases each). V gave up 5 bases and J gave up 6 bases, with 17 bases separating them. The CDR3 loop spans 14 amino acids. Germline CDR1 is MNHEY and CDR2 is SMNVEV (reference sequence). The CDR3 coding sequence is TGTGCCAGCAGTCCGGGTAGGGGGGTAGGCGAGCAGTACTTC. It codes for CASSPGRGVGEQYF.